A single sample gave rise to the 25 T cell receptor beta chains below, sequenced in a study of blood T cells in healthy people across ages. Primed by a sample-barcoded 5' primer and a J-beta primer mix, a second PCR proceeded for about 6 to 11 cycles. TCRdb recomputed calls from the 5' RACE reads with MiXCR, one row per CDR3 protein. The data contain approximately 600,000 distinct CDR3 sequences, about 53% of them singletons. Sequencing was done on a sample of blood. Receptors originate from a man aged 55 to 69 in good health.

Written as DNA, the CDR3 is TGCAGCGTTGAAGAAGGTGGGGGCACAGATACGCAGTTCTTC. Amino acid sequence: CSVEEGGGTDTQFF. This chain connects TRBV29-1 to TRBJ2-1, with a tentative D call TRBD1 (6 bases). CDR3 size: 14 residues. The V gene lost 0 bases and the J gene lost 12 bases, with 18 bases spanning the gap. Germline CDR1 SQVTM, CDR2 ANQGSEA.

This clonotype was observed a handful of times. This may be a read error, as it is one base from a much larger clone. The chain has TRBV7-2 and TRBJ2-5; D remains ambiguous. CDR3 length: 14 amino acids. CDR1 and CDR2 from the germline V gene are SGHTA and FQGNSA. V lost 5 bases to trimming and J lost 1 base, with 11 bases between them. The CDR3 loop reads CASSVDRLQETQYF. The CDR3 DNA reads as TGTGCCAGCAGCGTAGATCGGCTCCAAGAGACCCAGTACTTC.

This clonotype was recorded a few times. The rearrangement joins TRBV5-1 to TRBJ1-6; 7 nucleotides line up with TRBD1. Per the germline V gene, CDR1 is SGHRS and CDR2 is YFSETQ. The CDR3 totals 14 residues. Trimming removed 7 bases from V and 7 bases from J; junction bases left unmatched: 8. The CDR3 spells CASFQGGENSPLHF. The CDR3 coding sequence is TGCGCCAGCTTCCAAGGGGGCGAAAATTCACCCCTCCACTTT.

The rearrangement uses TRBV29-1 and TRBJ2-1; D might be TRBD1 (6 bases). The CDR3 is 14 residues long. CDR1 and CDR2 (germline): SQVTM, ANQGSEA. V was pared by 6 bases and J by 0 bases, with 12 bases between. The DNA for the CDR3 is TGCAGCGTCTCTGGACAGCGCTCCTACAATGAGCAGTTCTTC. Translating gives CSVSGQRSYNEQFF.

CDR3 in amino acids: CASSPGTGEQTQYF. The DNA of the CDR3 is TGTGCCAGCAGCCCAGGGACAGGGGAACAGACCCAGTACTTC. The rearrangement uses TRBV7-6 and TRBJ2-5; 10 nucleotides match TRBD1. The germline CDR1 and CDR2 sequences are SGHVS and FNYEAQ. V was clipped by 5 bases and J by 6 bases; unmatched bases: 6. This CDR3 region has 14 residues.

The gene calls are TRBV3-1 and TRBJ1-3; D is unclear. CDR1 is LGHDT, CDR2 YNNKEL, per germline (reference sequence). This CDR3 is 18 amino acids long. V lost 4 bases, J lost 0 bases, and 19 bases lay in between. Here the CDR3 reads CASSPMDGDLLSGNTIYF. For the CDR3, the DNA is TGTGCCAGCAGCCCCATGGACGGAGACCTTCTCTCTGGAAACACCATATATTTT.

The rearrangement links TRBV29-1 to TRBJ2-5, with a tentative D call TRBD1 (6 bases). The CDR3 is 13 amino acids. Per germline, CDR1 SQVTM and CDR2 ANQGSEA. The V end lost 3 bases, the J end lost 5 bases, and 13 bases lay between the germline ends. This chain's CDR3 is CSVDGQQAETQYF. The CDR3 nucleotides read TGCAGCGTTGACGGACAGCAAGCGGAGACCCAGTACTTC.

V is TRBV7-2 and J is TRBJ1-4, with TRBD1 matching 7 bases. The CDR3 runs 15 residues. Germline V gene sequence: CDR1 SGHTA, CDR2 FQGNSA. V was clipped by 5 bases and J by 6 bases; unmatched bases: 9. The CDR3 nucleotides are TGTGCCAGCAGCAGGAACAGGGGCACGTATGAAAAACTGTTTTTT. It yields the protein CASSRNRGTYEKLFF.

The chain employs TRBV25-1 and TRBJ2-1; D not resolved. The CDR3 sequence is 13 residues long. The germline V gene has CDR1 MGHDK and CDR2 SYGVNS. Trimming removed 3 bases from V and 4 bases from J, with 7 bases in between. This CDR3 is CASSEAAYNEQFF. The DNA for the CDR3 is TGTGCCAGCAGTGAGGCCGCATACAATGAGCAGTTCTTC.

The chain carries TRBV12-3 or TRBV12-4 and TRBJ2-5, with 12 bases identical to TRBD1. V trimming: 5 bases; J trimming: 11 bases; junction bases outside the gene matches: 12. The CDR3 runs to 15 residues. CDR3 region: CASSRGTGGENEQYF. CDR3 coding DNA: TGTGCCAGCAGTCGCGGGACAGGGGGCGAGAATGAGCAGTACTTC.

V gene TRBV4-2 combines with J gene TRBJ2-3; weak D call: TRBD2 (5 bases). The germline V gene encodes CDR1 LGHNA and CDR2 YNFKEQ. The CDR3 has 16 residues. Deletions cut 0 bases from V and 2 bases from J, with 12 bases between. The chain's CDR3 is CASSQDGGLSTDTQYF. DNA of the CDR3: TGTGCCAGCAGCCAAGATGGAGGACTTTCCACAGATACGCAGTATTTT.

This clonotype was counted a single time. The chain is built from TRBV7-9 and TRBJ1-2; 7 positions agree with TRBD1. Looked up from germline, CDR1 is SEHNR and CDR2 is FQNEAQ (reference sequence). The trim removed 2 bases at V and 1 base at J, leaving 1 base unmatched. The CDR3 loop spans 14 amino acids. CDR3 bases: TGTGCCAGCAGCTTACACAGGGGTAACTATGGCTACACCTTC. This translates into CASSLHRGNYGYTF.

Worth noting for this clonotype: The junction differs from germline at one of its ends, possibly a read error. V is TRBV3-1 and J is TRBJ2-5, with a tentative D call TRBD1 (7 bases). The germline gives CDR1 LGHDT, CDR2 YNNKEL (reference sequence). The CDR3 spans 16 residues. Written as DNA, the CDR3 is TGCGCCAGCAGCCAATCGGAGGGACAGACCCAAGAGACCCAGTACTTC. Translated: CASSQSEGQTQETQYF.

V usage is TRBV28 and J usage is TRBJ2-3; 7 bases line up with TRBD1. The CDR3 loop spans 15 amino acids. CDR1 and CDR2 (germline): MDHEN, SYDVKM. J was trimmed by 2 bases and V by 5 bases; bases with no gene match: 7. The CDR3 region is CASSAPGQYTDTQYF. The CDR3 DNA reads TGTGCCAGCAGTGCTCCGGGACAGTACACAGATACGCAGTATTTT.

The rearrangement uses TRBV15 and TRBJ1-2; no definite D call. The germline CDR1 and CDR2 sequences are LNHNV and YYDKDF (reference sequence). V was clipped by 5 bases and J by 2 bases, with 15 bases between them. The CDR3 sequence is 15 residues long. The CDR3 loop is CATSPLGAQNYGYTF. The CDR3, as DNA: TGTGCCACCAGCCCCCTTGGAGCACAGAACTATGGCTACACCTTC.

This chain connects TRBV5-5 to TRBJ1-6, with 9 bases identical to TRBD1. Looked up from germline, CDR1 is SGHKS and CDR2 is YYEKEE (reference sequence). CDR3 size: 14 residues. The V and J ends lost 4 bases and 8 bases, in that order; junction bases with no gene match: 4. The CDR3 loop is CASSTGQGYSPLHF. The DNA for the CDR3 is TGTGCCAGCAGCACCGGACAGGGGTATTCACCCCTCCACTTT.

This clonotype was found a few times. This sequence joins TRBV3-1 and TRBJ2-5; 7 bases are a match to TRBD2. Germline CDR1 reads LGHDT; CDR2 reads YNNKEL (reference sequence). This CDR3 contains 18 residues. V lost 1 base and J lost 7; bases outside the gene matches: 18. The CDR3 loop is CASSQAASGGPGRGTQYF. As DNA, the CDR3 is TGTGCCAGCAGCCAAGCGGCTAGCGGTGGACCCGGCCGGGGGACCCAGTACTTC.

The genes are TRBV6-1 and TRBJ1-5; 7 bases are a match to TRBD1. V shed 6 bases, J shed 5 bases, and the junction held 10 bases outside the gene matches. Germline CDR1 is MNHNS and CDR2 is SASEGT. This CDR3 spans 15 amino acids. The CDR3 is CASRPLGTDHQPQHF. The DNA of the CDR3 is TGTGCCAGCAGACCCCTAGGGACAGACCATCAGCCCCAGCATTTT.

This clonotype was seen once. The gene calls are TRBV6-1 and TRBJ1-2; 8 bases line up with TRBD1. Trimming removed 0 bases from V and 0 bases from J; junction bases left unmatched: 6. The CDR3 covers 17 residues. CDR1 is MNHNS and CDR2 is SASEGT in the germline V gene. The CDR3: CASSEALGTGANYGYTF. CDR3 nucleotides: TGTGCCAGCAGTGAAGCGTTGGGGACAGGAGCTAACTATGGCTACACCTTC.

This rearrangement joins TRBV11-2 to TRBJ2-7, with 10 bases lining up with TRBD1. Germline lookup yields CDR1 SGHAT and CDR2 FQNNGV. The CDR3 sequence is 19 residues long. Losses at the gene ends were 5 bases for V and 0 bases for J; bases not matched to a gene: 16. This chain's CDR3 is CASSAQTGGLFRPSYEQYF. The CDR3 DNA reads as TGTGCCAGCAGCGCGCAGACAGGGGGCCTATTTCGGCCCTCCTACGAGCAGTACTTC.

This chain connects TRBV15 to TRBJ1-2; TRBD1 matches 7 bases. This CDR3 has 13 residues. Unmatched junction bases numbered 6, after V lost 5 bases and J lost 6 bases. The germline V gene has CDR1 LNHNV and CDR2 YYDKDF (reference sequence). The CDR3 DNA sequence: TGTGCCACCAGCGACAGGGCCCTCCATGGCTACACCTTC. It specifies CATSDRALHGYTF.

The chain uses TRBV28 and TRBJ2-5; 12 nucleotides line up with TRBD1. J gave up 5 bases and V 6 bases, and 7 bases lay outside the gene matches. In germline, CDR1 is MDHEN, CDR2 SYDVKM. CDR3 size: 15 residues. The CDR3 nucleotides read TGTGCCAGCAGGTCCGGGACAGGGGGCGGGGAGACCCAGTACTTC. It yields the protein CASRSGTGGGETQYF. Complete variable domain (other parts from reference TRBV28 and TRBJ2-5): DVKVTQSSRYLVKRTGEKVFLECVQDMDHENMFWYRQDPGLGLRLIYFSYDVKMKEKGDIPEGYSVSREKKERFSLILESASTNQTSMYLCASRSGTGGGETQYFGPGTRLLVL.

V and J are TRBV6-5 and TRBJ2-7, with 9 nucleotides matching TRBD1. CDR3 length: 17 amino acids. V trimming: 1 base; J trimming: 2 bases; junction bases outside the gene matches: 9. Per the germline V gene, CDR1 is MNHEY and CDR2 is SVGAGI. The CDR3 DNA reads TGTGCCAGCAGTTACTTGGGAACCGGGACAGGGCCCTACGAGCAGTACTTC. This translates into CASSYLGTGTGPYEQYF.

V is TRBV11-2 and J is TRBJ2-1; D is undetermined. The germline V gene encodes CDR1 SGHAT and CDR2 FQNNGV. This CDR3 is built from 12 residues. Trimming took 5 bases from V and 5 from J, leaving 7 bases between them. The chain's CDR3 is CASSHLNNEQFF. CDR3 nucleotides: TGTGCCAGCAGCCACTTGAACAATGAGCAGTTCTTC. Drawing the rest from reference TRBV11-2 and TRBJ2-1, the complete variable domain is EAGVAQSPRYKIIEKRQSVAFWCNPISGHATLYWYQQILGQGPKLLIQFQNNGVVDDSQLPKDRFSAERLKGVDSTLKIQPAKLEDSAVYLCASSHLNNEQFFGPGTRLTVL.

The chain combines TRBV11-2 with TRBJ2-1; 9 bases agree with TRBD2. J was trimmed by 4 bases and V by 1 base; bases with no gene match: 2. Per germline, CDR1 SGHAT and CDR2 FQNNGV. The CDR3 extends over 15 amino acids. Written as DNA, the CDR3 is TGTGCCAGCAGCTTAGGGACTAGCGAATACAATGAGCAGTTCTTC. Translating gives CASSLGTSEYNEQFF.